Included here is one T cell receptor (beta chain) sequence, with context. These data are taken from a study of blood T cell repertoires in COVID-19. How the authors handled the data: Reference gene primer amplification gave estimated nucleated cell counts. Data came from immunoSEQ multiplex PCR; TCRdb stores just in-frame clones and leaves some out. The DNA gave D and trimming, while V, J and clone size come from that table. The sample lists around 130,000 clones, 80% to 90% seen once, with roughly an eighth in the top ten. Germline V gene sequence: CDR1 SGHTA, CDR2 FQGNSA. This CDR3 contains 14 residues. Trimming took off 4 bases at V and 7 bases at J, with 14 bases between the two ends.

The chain is built from TRBV7-2 and TRBJ2-1; TRBD1 might be the D (5 bases). The specimen sequenced was peripheral blood. The receptor comes from a human donor in a cohort sampled during active COVID-19. The CDR3 DNA follows: TGTGCCAGCAGCTCAGTTGGGGCGTGGAATGAGCAGTTCTTC. Translating gives CASSSVGAWNEQFF.